This T cell receptor (beta chain) was sequenced in a study of cytomegalovirus exposure and HLA in healthy donors. This clone was found a few times. V shed 0 bases and J shed 0 bases, with 9 bases lying between them. In germline, CDR1 is MNHEY, CDR2 SVGAGI. This CDR3 spans 15 amino acids. Both 60 Vbeta primers and 13 Jbeta primers went into the PCR. Per the study methods: Approximately 9.9 million shared chains were among the about 80 million unique TCR beta chains that a later analysis counted. Only in-frame clones appear in the TCRdb table, and some are missing; sequencing was by immunoSEQ multiplex PCR. V, J and clone size are taken as reported in that table, and D and trimming were inferred from the DNA itself. In the table there are some 150,000 clones, approximately 65% of which are singletons.

Sequencing was carried out using PBMCs. The clonotype originates from a man aged 35-49 years in good health and CMV-seronegative. This sequence joins TRBV6-5 and TRBJ2-7, with D possibly TRBD2 on 5 matching bases. CDR3 in amino acids: CASSYSTGSSYEQYF. In DNA, the CDR3 is TGTGCCAGCAGTTACTCGACGGGGAGCTCCTACGAGCAGTACTTC.